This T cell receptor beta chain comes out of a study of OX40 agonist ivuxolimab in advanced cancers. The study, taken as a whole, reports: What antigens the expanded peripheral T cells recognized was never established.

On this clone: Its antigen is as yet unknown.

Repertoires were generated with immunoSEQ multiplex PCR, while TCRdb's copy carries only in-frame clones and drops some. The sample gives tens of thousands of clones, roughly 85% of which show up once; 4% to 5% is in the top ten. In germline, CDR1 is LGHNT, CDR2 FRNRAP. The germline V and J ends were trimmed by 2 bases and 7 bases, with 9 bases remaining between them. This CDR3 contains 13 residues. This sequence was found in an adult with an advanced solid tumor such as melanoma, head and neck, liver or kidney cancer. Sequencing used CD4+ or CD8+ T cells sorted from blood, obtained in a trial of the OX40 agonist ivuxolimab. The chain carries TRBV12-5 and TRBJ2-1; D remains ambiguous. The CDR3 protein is CASGLLMGNEQFF. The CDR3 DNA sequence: TGTGCTAGTGGTTTGCTAATGGGGAATGAGCAGTTCTTC.